A single TCR beta chain is shown here with its context. Its antigen is undetermined. The V gene lost 4 bases and the J gene lost 3 bases, with 21 bases spanning the gap. The CDR3 totals 16 residues. CDR1 DFQATT and CDR2 SNEGSKA come from the germline V gene (reference sequence). The sample is drawn from a study of blood T cells in healthy people across ages. Study observations and caveats: Total diversity from one million sequenced T cells was likely underestimated. Getting older went along with TCR beta diversity per million T cells dropping roughly linearly.

Through a sample-barcoded 5' primer and a J-beta primer mix, a second PCR was run for roughly 7 to 12 cycles. Each cDNA molecule, via a template-switch adaptor with 12 random nucleotides, was tagged. A single record per CDR3 protein comes from TCRdb applying MiXCR to the 5' RACE reads. Altogether over a million distinct CDR3 sequences are present, roughly 45% being singletons, with the ten largest covering roughly 7.9%. Source material: blood. The TCR sequence derives from a woman between 18 and 29 years old in good health. The genes are TRBV20-1 and TRBJ1-1; possibly TRBD1 for D (6 bases). The CDR3 DNA sequence: TGCAGTGCTACACCCTATGTAGGGGGTAGGTACACTGAAGCTTTCTTT. It yields the protein CSATPYVGGRYTEAFF.